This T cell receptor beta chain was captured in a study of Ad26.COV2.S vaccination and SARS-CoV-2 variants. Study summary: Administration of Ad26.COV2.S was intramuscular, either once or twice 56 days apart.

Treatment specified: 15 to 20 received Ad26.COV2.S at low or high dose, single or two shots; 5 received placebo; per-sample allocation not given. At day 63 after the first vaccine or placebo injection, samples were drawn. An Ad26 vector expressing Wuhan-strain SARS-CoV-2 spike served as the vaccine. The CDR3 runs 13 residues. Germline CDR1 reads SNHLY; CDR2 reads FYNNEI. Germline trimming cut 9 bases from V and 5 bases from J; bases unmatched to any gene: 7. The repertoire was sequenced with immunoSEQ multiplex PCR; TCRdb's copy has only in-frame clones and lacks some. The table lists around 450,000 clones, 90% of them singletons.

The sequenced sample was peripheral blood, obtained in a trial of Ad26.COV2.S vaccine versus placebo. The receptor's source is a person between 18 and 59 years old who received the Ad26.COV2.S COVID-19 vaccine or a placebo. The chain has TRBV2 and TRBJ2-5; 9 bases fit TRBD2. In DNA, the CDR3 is TGTGCCAGTATTAGCGGGAGTGGGGAGACCCAGTACTTC. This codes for CASISGSGETQYF.